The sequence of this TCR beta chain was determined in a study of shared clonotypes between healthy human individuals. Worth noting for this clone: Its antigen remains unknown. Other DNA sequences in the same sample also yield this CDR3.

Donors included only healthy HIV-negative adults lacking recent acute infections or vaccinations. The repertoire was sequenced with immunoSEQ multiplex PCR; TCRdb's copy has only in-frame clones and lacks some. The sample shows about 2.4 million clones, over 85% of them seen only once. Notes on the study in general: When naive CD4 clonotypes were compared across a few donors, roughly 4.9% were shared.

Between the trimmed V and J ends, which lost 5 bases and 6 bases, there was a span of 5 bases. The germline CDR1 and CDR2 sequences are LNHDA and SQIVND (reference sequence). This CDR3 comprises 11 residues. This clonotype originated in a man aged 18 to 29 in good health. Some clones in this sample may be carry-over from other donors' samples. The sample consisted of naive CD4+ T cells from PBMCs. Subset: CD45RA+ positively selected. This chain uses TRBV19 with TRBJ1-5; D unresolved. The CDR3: CASSRGQPQHF. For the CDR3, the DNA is TGTGCCAGTAGTCGTGGTCAGCCCCAGCATTTT.